The clone carrying this TCR beta chain was recorded a few times. Its antigen is as yet unknown. This sample stems from a study of early T cells in non-severe SARS-CoV-2 infection. About the study: Chains were unpaired, as sequencing was done on bulk RNA from unsorted whole blood.

There are 14 residues in the CDR3. Trimming left V 2 bases short and J 5 bases short, with 12 bases between. Germline CDR1 reads MGHRA; CDR2 reads YSYEKL. Study-wide findings and caveats: The VDJdb matching leaned toward anti-spike CD8 responses and overlooked private and CD4 specificities.

Unique molecular identifiers were attached to individual cDNA molecules. MiXCR, applied by TCRdb to the 5' RACE reads, yields one record per CDR3 protein. The sample consists of roughly 120,000 distinct CDR3 sequences, more than 13% of them appearing once. The sample was whole blood. This sequence joins TRBV4-1 and TRBJ1-1, with D unresolved. The TCR sequence derives from an adult who was a healthcare worker with PCR-confirmed SARS-CoV-2 infection or an uninfected control (not recorded which). The CDR3 sequence: CASSQLGRGTEAFF. The DNA of the CDR3 is TGCGCCAGCAGCCAACTAGGGAGAGGGACTGAAGCTTTCTTT.